This TCR beta chain is from a study of regulatory T cells in long-lasting Graves disease. The sample's time point: persistent/refractory GD, antithyroid drugs over 5 years with positive TRAb. Preparation of the TCR library used RNA extracted from PBMCs. This clonotype was recorded many times. Building the TCR beta libraries relied on iRepertoire HTBI primers, and CDR3 regions underwent Arm-PCR. TCRdb called the multiplex PCR reads again in MiXCR, with one record for every CDR3 protein. The repertoire holds about 290,000 distinct CDR3 sequences, with around 23% as singletons. The clonotype was recovered from a female donor with Graves disease. The material was peripheral blood mononuclear cells (PBMCs), obtained when the disease was refractory, from a patient treated with antithyroid drugs.

CDR3 bases: TGTGCCACGAGACAGGGCGATCCTGCGGAAGCTTTCTTT. It encodes CATRQGDPAEAFF. The chain is built from TRBV6-1 and TRBJ1-1; 7 bases line up with TRBD1. V lost 10 bases and J lost 8; bases outside the gene matches: 13. This CDR3 is built from 13 residues. CDR1 and CDR2 (germline): MNHNS, SASEGT.